This T cell receptor (beta chain) was profiled in a study of PD-1 blockade in classical Hodgkin lymphoma. Here immunoSEQ multiplex PCR was the method, and the copy in TCRdb shows in-frame clones only, minus some. The profile shows over 60,000 clones, 70% to 75% of them singletons. Every patient had relapsed following autologous stem cell transplantation, and cohorts differed in brentuximab vedotin exposure. The sequencing used peripheral blood mononuclear cells (PBMCs), collected before the second cycle of nivolumab. The receptor was derived from a human donor with classical Hodgkin lymphoma.

The CDR3 is CASSFLGLAGPGRNEQFF. The CDR3 DNA follows: TGTGCCAGCAGTTTTCTGGGACTAGCGGGGCCCGGTCGTAATGAGCAGTTCTTC. This chain links TRBV27 with TRBJ2-1, with TRBD2 matching 13 bases. The CDR3 totals 18 residues. Germline CDR1 and CDR2: MNHEY and SMNVEV (reference sequence). Trimming took 3 bases from V and 7 from J; bases not matched to a gene: 12.